This T cell receptor beta chain was sequenced in a study of beta chain features in type 1 diabetes listed by TCRdb under 2018. With respect to the entire study: Mean age, gender distribution, total cell number and subset yield were not different between patients and healthy donors. A total of 100 million to 110 million sorted cells were examined across all samples, and a strong correlation was observed between cell number per subset and RNA yield. In the study, recently diagnosed type 1 diabetes patients and matched healthy donors were compared on the TCRB repertoires of their sorted circulating CD4+ T cell subsets. Naive and central memory subsets were obtained from all 28 donors, but regulatory and stem cell-like memory subsets were isolated from only 8 patients and about eight healthy donors.

General conclusions and limits of the study: PCR might favor shorter templates, but patient and control samples were amplified and corrected together, so any skew would affect both groups equally. The naive, central memory and regulatory TCRB repertoires appeared to resemble one another more closely among patients than among healthy donors. A moderate but significant shortening of TCRB CDR3 length was observed in type 1 diabetes patients in all four CD4+ subsets. Only small numbers of individuals were included in the HLA sub-analyses, which left unresolved whether HLA type had any influence on TCRB rearrangement. Because cDNA was sequenced instead of genomic DNA, highly expressing activated cells could be over-represented, though the groups showed no difference in activation or CD3 levels. At VDJ recombination sites, type 1 diabetes patients had fewer insertions and more deleted nucleotides, which implies abnormalities in thymic rearrangement.

CDR1 and CDR2 are drawn from the germline V gene: SGHRS, YFSETQ. V is shortened by 5 bases, J by 5 bases, and the region joining them spans 11 bases. The CDR3 covers 13 residues, taking in both the cysteine and the phenylalanine. This entry keeps only the CDR3 DNA: 39 bases, framed from base 1. All of the isolated RNA was reverse transcribed with the High Capacity cDNA Reverse Transcription Kit, so expressed TCRB transcripts were sequenced. Naive, central memory and regulatory T cell samples underwent deep immunoSEQ sequencing, averaging around 3.7 million total reads per sample. After sorted cells were lysed in RLT buffer, RNA was extracted with DNase-treated RNeasy Micro or Mini kits, with the choice depending on cell number. To prevent cross-contamination, each cell subset was processed individually, whereas patient and healthy donor samples were processed jointly. The immunoSEQ multiplex PCR was used to amplify TCRB sequences from cDNA, generating 87-bp fragments that spanned the CDR3 region. Sequencing of the amplicons was performed on the Illumina HiSeq platform. The authors processed their data as follows. Synthetic template baselines were used to correct PCR bias computationally, reads within Hamming distance 2 were collapsed, and singletons that could not be merged were discarded. Reads were aligned to IMGT to assign V, D and J genes, CDR3 length, and insertions or deletions at six rearrangement sites. Clonotype counts were normalized to sorted cell number within each subset before computing true diversity and Gini coefficients with the tcR R package. The overlap coefficient, calculated on TCRB nucleotide sequences, was used to measure repertoire sharing. Out-of-frame TCRB sequences from naive cells were analyzed as a proxy for the pre-selection repertoire. The table was pulled from immuneACCESS by TCRdb, which kept in-frame rearrangements only. Such tables lose some clones; where checked, under half of the loss comes from unresolved V genes, and the rest has no known cause. The V and J calls and clone size were taken over from that table, and D and trimming were inferred from the DNA. Present in this sample are 250,000 to 300,000 clones, roughly a quarter of which were seen just once. Around 0.012% of the sample lies in the top ten.

Each donor gave one peripheral blood draw, averaging approximately 0.12 L, which was collected into heparinised tubes. A BD FACSAria II was used to sort naive, central memory, regulatory and stem cell-like memory CD4+ T cells with a panel that included CD45RO, CCR7, CD25, CD127, CD95 and CD27. Every sorted population had a purity above 98%. Right away, PBMCs were isolated by Lymphoprep density gradient centrifugation and were stained directly, with no culture step. So that batch effects would be minimized, each experiment stained and sorted samples in pairs, pairing one healthy donor with one patient. With regard to this clone: It has no known antigen specificity. Base qualities are missing; no much larger clone stands one base away.

This sequence was found in a woman aged 30 to 39 with type 1 diabetes. Recombination linked TRBV5-1 to TRBJ2-1, with no D gene named confidently. Source material: naive CD4+ T cells from blood. The cell subset or site label here, explained by the study, means: true naive CD4+ T cells. CDR3 region: CASRYSLNNEQFF. The nucleotide sequence is given as TGCGCCAGCAGGTACAGCCTCAACAATGAGCAGTTCTTC.